The rows below give T cell receptor beta chains drawn from one sample of a study of shared clonotypes between healthy human individuals. The table came from immunoSEQ multiplex PCR; TCRdb's copy has only in-frame clones and leaves some out. The top ten clones hold around 0.45% of a sample with about 1.5 million clones, approximately 98% of them seen once. Sequenced: naive CD4+ T cells sorted from blood. These receptors all stem from a young man in good health. CDR3s include the opening cysteine and the closing phenylalanine or tryptophan.

>TRBJ1-5|TRBV18
CASSQGRNQPQHF
>TRBJ2-7|TRBV7-6
CASSLAPTGQGTSYEQYF
>TRBJ2-7|TRBV18
CASSPLAGDPGEQYF
>TRBJ2-5|TRBV29-1
CSVDQSGAETQYF
>TRBJ2-7|TRBV29-1
CSVQLTYEQYF
>TRBJ2-5|TRBV6-5
CASSRNREETQYF
>TRBJ2-2|TRBV30
CALEGHNTGELFF
>TRBJ2-5|TRBV7-2
CASSLGAGGGTQYF
>TRBJ2-5|TRBV9
CASSVAPATGGETQYF
>TRBJ2-7|TRBV11-2
CASSLKGLAEAYEQYF
>TRBJ1-1|TRBV29-1
CSVDEGGSANTEAFF
>TRBJ2-7|TRBV14
CASSQLGIRDRAYEQYF
>TRBJ1-1|TRBV11-3
CASSLGGETEAFF
>TRBJ2-7|TRBV7-2
CASSFAYSYEQYF
>TRBJ2-1|TRBV5-1
CASSFSGRAHNEQFF
>TRBJ1-2|TRBV28
CASSSPGGVGYTF
>TRBJ2-7|TRBV23-1
CASSRIRFPHEQYF
>TRBJ1-2|TRBV19
CASSDRRRESYGYTF
>TRBJ1-4|TRBV7-9
CASSLEGFGTGNEKLFF
>TRBJ1-4|TRBV5-1
CASSLTGEEKLFF
>TRBJ1-1|TRBV5-1
CASSLLPTNTEAFF
>TRBJ1-5|TRBV18
CASSPGQGPQHF
>TRBJ1-4|TRBV19
CASSIQGDGNEKLFF